The 3 T cell receptor beta chains listed next were all sequenced from one sample in a study of T-cell reconstitution after alpha-beta-depleted transplantation in children (dated by TCRdb to the mid-2010s). Interpreted using the paper, the treatment or condition label stands for: allogeneic hematopoietic cell transplantation with graft depleted of TCRalphabeta T cells and CD19 B cells. Libraries were made using PCR. This sample was sequenced with an Illumina HiSeq 2500. TCR libraries were prepared with molecular barcoding, using unique molecular identifiers to normalize TCRbeta repertoire quantification. Clones were called with MiXCR by TCRdb after fastp trimmed the public reads at Q25, and only in-frame beta chains were retained. CDR3 protein sequences are deduplicated, and each keeps its most common genes and DNA. The sample table shows roughly 110,000 distinct CDR3 sequences, and 10% are seen once. The ten top clones hold about 34% of the sample.

The sequenced sample was PBMCs, obtained before TCRalphabeta/CD19-depleted stem cell transplant. The receptors were gathered from a boy aged 2 to 9 with acute lymphoblastic leukemia, due to receive a stem cell transplant.

This clonotype has just a few counts. The genes are TRBV7-2 and TRBJ2-3; 10 positions match TRBD2. CDR1 SGHTA and CDR2 FQGNSA come from the germline V gene. The CDR3 length is 16 residues. J lost 4 bases, V lost 2 bases, and 6 bases had no gene match. The DNA for the CDR3 is TGTGCCAGCAGCTTATATCCTAGCGGGAGATCAGATACGCAGTATTTT. Encoded protein: CASSLYPSGRSDTQYF.

This clonotype has at least ten counts. The chain links TRBV6-5 to TRBJ2-1; D is uncertain. Germline-derived CDR1 and CDR2 are MNHEY and SVGAGI. Trimming removed 0 bases at V and 10 bases at J, with 13 bases between. This CDR3 comprises 14 residues. This chain's CDR3 is CASSYSMLGSEQFF. The CDR3 DNA reads TGTGCCAGCAGTTACTCGATGCTCGGTAGCGAGCAGTTCTTC.

The chain joins TRBV5-1 to TRBJ2-1; TRBD2 might be the D (6 bases). V lost 0 bases and J lost 8, with 9 bases in between. Germline V gene data show CDR1 as SGHRS and CDR2 as YFSETQ. The CDR3 runs 13 residues. The CDR3 loop reads CASSLELAYEQFF. For the CDR3, the DNA is TGCGCCAGCAGCTTGGAACTAGCCTATGAGCAGTTCTTC.